These 18 T cell receptor beta chains came from one sample sequenced in a study of T cells in Graves' hyperthyroidism and ophthalmopathy. TCR beta CDR3 region amplification was performed from RNA transcripts. The HTBI set primed first-round TCR CDR3 RT-PCR. TCRdb reanalysed the multiplex PCR reads using MiXCR and keeps one entry per CDR3 protein. The sample has 350,000 to 450,000 distinct CDR3 sequences, more than 13% seen once; the top ten hold around 28%. Sequenced sample: blood. The origin of the receptors is a man aged 45-60 years with Graves' ophthalmopathy.

Concerning this clonotype itself: A much larger clone differs from this one at a single base, so this may be a read error. The chain uses TRBV2 and TRBJ1-4; D call uncertain. The germline V gene has CDR1 SNHLY and CDR2 FYNNEI. The CDR3 sequence is 14 residues long. The DNA of the CDR3 is TGTGCCAGCAAGCGAACGGCAACTAATGAAAAACCGTTTTTT. Residues: CASKRTATNEKPFF.

This chain links TRBV24-1 with TRBJ2-1; D possibly corresponds to TRBD2 (6 bases). TRBJ2-7 explains the end of the DNA better; the J call may be wrong. This CDR3 is built from 14 residues. Looked up from germline, CDR1 is KGHDR and CDR2 is SFDVKD. CDR3 residues: CATSDLSSDNEQYF. DNA for the CDR3: TGTGCCACCAGTGATCTCTCTAGCGACAATGAGCAGTACTTC.

This chain connects TRBV4-1 to TRBJ2-7; D is undetermined. This CDR3 is 16 amino acids long. CDR1 is MGHRA, CDR2 YSYEKL, per germline. Trimming took off 0 bases at V and 0 bases at J, with 12 bases between the two ends. As DNA, the CDR3 is TGCGCCAGCAGCCAAGATGAGACACAAGACTCCTACGAGCAGTACTTC. It specifies CASSQDETQDSYEQYF.

This chain joins TRBV5-1 and TRBJ2-7; TRBD2 matches 9 bases. V trimming: 4 bases; J trimming: 3 bases; junction bases outside the gene matches: 11. Per germline, CDR1 SGHRS and CDR2 YFSETQ. This CDR3 region has 16 residues. The DNA of the CDR3 is TGCGCCAGCAGCCTTTTTGGGACTAGCTCGGTCTACGAGCAGTACTTC. Amino acids: CASSLFGTSSVYEQYF.

The table lists this clonotype with many counts. Written as DNA, the CDR3 is TGTGCCAGCAGCGCACGGACTAGTCCCTACGAGCAGTACTTC. Its translation: CASSARTSPYEQYF. V gene TRBV9 combines with J gene TRBJ2-7; 7 bases agree with TRBD2. V trimming: 3 bases; J trimming: 2 bases; junction bases outside the gene matches: 5. The CDR3 runs to 14 residues. CDR1 and CDR2 (germline): SGDLS, YYNGEE. The complete variable domain, with remaining parts taken from reference TRBV9 and TRBJ2-7, reads DSGVTQTPKHLITATGQRVTLRCSPRSGDLSVYWYQQSLDQGLQFLIQYYNGEERAKGNILERFSAQQFPDLHSELNLSSLELGDSALYFCASSARTSPYEQYFGPGTRLTVT.

The chain has TRBV5-1 and TRBJ2-3; possibly TRBD1 or TRBD2 for D (5 bases each). This CDR3 comprises 14 residues. V gave up 7 bases and J gave up 1 base, with 13 bases separating them. CDR1 SGHRS and CDR2 YFSETQ come from the germline V gene. The CDR3 is CASGWDGGTDTQYF. DNA for the CDR3: TGCGCCAGCGGCTGGGACGGCGGCACAGATACGCAGTATTTT.

For this clonotype: A read error is possible here, since a much larger clone lies one base away. The rearrangement joins TRBV28 to TRBJ2-7, with D possibly being TRBD2 (6 bases). From germline, CDR1 is MDHEN and CDR2 SYDVKM. CDR3 length: 12 amino acids. Trimming removed 11 bases at V and 2 bases at J, with 13 bases between. DNA for the CDR3: TGTGCCTGCCGCGGGAACACCTACGAGCAGTACTTC. Amino acid sequence: CACRGNTYEQYF.

In this sample, this clonotype turned up many times. Written as DNA, the CDR3 is TGCAGTGCCTTGGGGGACTATGTCGAAAAACTGTTTTTT. This sequence encodes CSALGDYVEKLFF. J is TRBJ1-4 and V is TRBV20-1; D is perhaps TRBD1 (5 bases). Germline CDR1 DFQATT, CDR2 SNEGSKA (reference sequence). The ends were cut back, 6 bases at V and 8 bases at J, with 16 bases in the middle. CDR3 length equals 13 residues.

A word on this clonotype: A much larger clone lies a single base off, so this may be a read error. The V call is TRBV28, the J call TRBJ2-1; D may be TRBD1 (6 bases). This CDR3 has 13 amino acids. The V end lost 4 bases, the J end lost 9 bases, and 13 bases lay between the germline ends. From germline, CDR1 is MDHEN and CDR2 SYDVKM. The CDR3 here is CASSSLGAGEQFF. For the CDR3, the DNA is TGTGCCAGCAGTTCATTGGGGGCTGGTGAGCAGTTCTTC.

The table lists this clonotype with a few counts. V and J are TRBV29-1 and TRBJ2-7; 7 bases are shared with TRBD2. With 6 bases clipped from V and 1 base from J, the junction kept 12 bases outside the gene matches. CDR1 is SQVTM, CDR2 ANQGSEA, per germline. The CDR3 is made up of 15 amino acids. The CDR3, as DNA: TGCAGCGTGAGCGGGGCAGGAAAAGGGTCCTACGAGCAGTACTTC. Its translation: CSVSGAGKGSYEQYF.

The V and J genes are TRBV10-1 and TRBJ1-3; unclear D gene. V was clipped by 2 bases and J by 8 bases, with 4 bases between them. This CDR3 comprises 11 residues. Germline CDR1 WNHNN, CDR2 SYGVQD (reference sequence). The CDR3 is CASSEKDTIYF. CDR3 DNA sequence: TGCGCCAGCAGTGAGAAGGACACCATATATTTT.

The CDR3: CASSQDGGESNQPQHF. The CDR3 nucleotides read TGTGCCAGCAGCCAAGATGGAGGGGAAAGCAATCAGCCCCAGCATTTT. This chain connects TRBV3-1 to TRBJ1-5; D may be TRBD1 (5 bases). The V end was cut by 0 bases, the J end by 1 base, with 10 bases between. This CDR3 has 16 amino acids. Per germline, CDR1 LGHDT and CDR2 YNNKEL (reference sequence).

This clonotype was seen repeatedly, ten times or more. The chain couples TRBV20-1 to TRBJ2-7; possible D gene TRBD2, 6 bases. Germline lookup yields CDR1 DFQATT and CDR2 SNEGSKA (reference sequence). Trimming shortened V by 4 bases and J by 6 bases, and 22 bases separated the two germline ends. The CDR3 consists of 15 residues. The CDR3 sequence is CSATHPGLSPVEQYF. CDR3 nucleotide sequence: TGCAGTGCTACCCATCCGGGACTGAGCCCCGTCGAGCAGTACTTC.

The chain combines TRBV29-1 with TRBJ2-3, with 7 bases matching TRBD1. Germline V CDR1 and CDR2: SQVTM, ANQGSEA. V lost 7 bases and J lost 2; bases outside the gene matches: 12. The CDR3 extends over 15 amino acids. CDR3 nucleotide sequence: TGCAGCGGCAAGCGAGACAGGGTCCTCACAGATACGCAGTATTTT. It encodes CSGKRDRVLTDTQYF.

This clonotype was seen at least ten times. V gene TRBV28 combines with J gene TRBJ2-5; the match to TRBD2 covers 9 bases. V lost 3 bases, J lost 2 bases, and 10 bases stayed unmatched. This CDR3 region has 17 residues. From germline, CDR1 is MDHEN and CDR2 SYDVKM. This CDR3 reads CASSFPRPLAGQETQYF. The DNA of the CDR3 is TGTGCCAGCAGTTTCCCTCGCCCACTAGCGGGTCAAGAGACCCAGTACTTC.

With respect to this clonotype: A read error may explain this, as a much larger clone is one base away. The rearrangement links TRBV7-9 to TRBJ2-5; D may be TRBD1 (6 bases). Gene TRBJ2-1 matches the end of the DNA better, so the J call may be wrong. This CDR3 is 12 amino acids long. CDR1 SEHNR and CDR2 FQNEAQ come from the germline V gene (reference sequence). CDR3 in amino acids: CASQGQGETQFF. In nucleotides, the CDR3 is TGTGCCAGTCAGGGGCAAGGAGAGACCCAGTTCTTC.

There are many counts of this clonotype. This chain links TRBV9 with TRBJ2-3; D possibly corresponds to TRBD2 (6 bases). The CDR3 covers 16 residues. CDR1 is SGDLS, CDR2 YYNGEE, per germline. V shed 0 bases and J shed 0 bases, with 11 bases lying between them. DNA of the CDR3: TGTGCCAGCAGCGTAGGCGGGACCCAGAGCACAGATACGCAGTATTTT. The encoded protein is CASSVGGTQSTDTQYF.

This clonotype was observed many times. The V gene is TRBV20-1, the J gene TRBJ2-1; 15 bases align to TRBD2. Losses at the gene ends were 1 base for V and 5 bases for J; bases not matched to a gene: 3. The CDR3 consists of 16 residues. Germline assignment: CDR1 DFQATT and CDR2 SNEGSKA (reference sequence). The DNA of the CDR3 is TGCAGTGCTAGAGTCGGGACTAGCGGGAGGCACAATGAGCAGTTCTTC. Translated: CSARVGTSGRHNEQFF.